Shown below are 11 T cell receptor beta chains from a single sample sequenced in a study of shared clonotypes between healthy human individuals. Some clones are missing from TCRdb's copy, which holds only in-frame ones; the method was immunoSEQ multiplex PCR. In the table there are some 2,500,000 clones, approximately 93% of which are singletons. Sequenced material: naive CD4+ T cells from PBMCs. Subset of the sample: CD45RA+ positively selected. The source is a man between 18 and 29 years old in good health. Some clones in this sample may be carry-over from other donors' samples.

The rearrangement uses TRBV7-8 and TRBJ1-5; 9 nucleotides agree with TRBD1. After removal of 5 bases from V and 0 bases from J, the junction contained 8 bases not matched to a gene. Germline CDR1 and CDR2: SGHVS and FQNEAQ. The CDR3 totals 17 residues. The CDR3 DNA reads TGTGCCAGCAGCCCACAGGGGGCGCGGAGTAGCAATCAGCCCCAGCATTTT. Translated: CASSPQGARSSNQPQHF. Complete variable domain (other parts from reference TRBV7-8 and TRBJ1-5): GAGVSQSPRYKVAKRGQDVALRCDPISGHVSLFWYQQALGQGPEFLTYFQNEAQLDKSGLPSDRFFAERPEGSVSTLKIQRTQQEDSAVYLCASSPQGARSSNQPQHFGDGTRLSIL.

The V gene is TRBV10-3, the J gene TRBJ2-3, with TRBD2 as a possible D gene (6 bases). Trimming took 2 bases from V and 1 from J, leaving 10 bases between them. From germline, CDR1 is ENHRY and CDR2 SYGVKD. This CDR3 region has 15 residues. CDR3 amino acids: CAISEGVAGTDTQYF. DNA of the CDR3: TGTGCCATCAGTGAGGGGGTAGCGGGCACAGATACGCAGTATTTT.

V gene TRBV19 combines with J gene TRBJ1-2; D gene ambiguous. This CDR3 comprises 15 residues. The V end was cut by 0 bases, the J end by 7 bases, with 15 bases between. Germline V CDR1 and CDR2: LNHDA, SQIVND (reference sequence). CDR3 bases: TGTGCCAGTAGTATAGAAGCCTCCCTGGGCAGTGGCTACACCTTC. It translates to CASSIEASLGSGYTF.

The chain recombines TRBV29-1 with TRBJ2-3, with 8 nucleotides matching TRBD2. The V gene end was trimmed by 7 bases and the J gene end by 2 bases; junction bases not matched to a gene: 2. Germline loops: CDR1 SQVTM, CDR2 ANQGSEA. CDR3 length equals 12 residues. CDR3 sequence: CSGLANTDTQYF. Written as DNA, the CDR3 is TGCAGCGGACTAGCGAACACAGATACGCAGTATTTT.

The J gene is TRBJ1-2, the V gene TRBV7-8; D perhaps matches TRBD1 (6 bases). The germline V gene has CDR1 SGHVS and CDR2 FQNEAQ. The CDR3 contains 15 residues. The ends were cut back, 1 base at V and 2 bases at J, with 11 bases in the middle. The CDR3 loop reads CASSLVTGPNYGYTF. The CDR3 DNA is TGTGCCAGCAGCTTAGTTACAGGGCCCAACTATGGCTACACCTTC.

The chain links TRBV10-3 to TRBJ2-2; 7 bases map to TRBD2. Germline-derived CDR1 and CDR2 are ENHRY and SYGVKD. There are 16 residues in the CDR3. After removal of 10 bases from V and 4 bases from J, the junction contained 15 bases not matched to a gene. CDR3 in DNA: TGTGCCACCCGAGAGGGCACAGGCGGGGGCACCGGGGAGCTGTTTTTT. Its translation: CATREGTGGGTGELFF.

About this clone: One end of the junction varies from germline; a read error may be responsible. The chain has TRBV6-6 and TRBJ1-3; no clear D gene. The CDR3 is 11 amino acids. CDR1 and CDR2 from the germline V gene are MNHNY and SVGAGI (reference sequence). CDR3 sequence reads: CASSYRNIIYF. CDR3 bases: TGTGCCAGCAGTTACAGAAACATCATATATTTT.

The V call is TRBV10-2, the J call TRBJ1-2, with D perhaps TRBD1 (5 bases). V was pared by 7 bases and J by 8 bases, with 14 bases between. The germline gives CDR1 WSHSY, CDR2 SAAADI. This CDR3 contains 12 residues. CDR3 in DNA: TGCGCCAGCACCGGGGACCGCTGGGGCTACACCTTC. The encoded protein is CASTGDRWGYTF.

As concerns this clone: Other DNA sequences in the same sample also yield this CDR3. The gene calls are TRBV18 and TRBJ2-7; D uncertain. Trimming cost V 0 bases and J 3 bases, with 6 bases left between them. The CDR3 contains 13 residues. CDR1 is KGHSH and CDR2 is LQKENI in the germline V gene. The CDR3 bases are TGTGCCAGCTCACCACCCTCTAACTACGAGCAGTACTTC. Its protein product is CASSPPSNYEQYF.

Comment on this clone: The sample carries other DNA sequences with the same CDR3. The rearrangement joins TRBV2 to TRBJ2-7; TRBD1 agrees at 8 bases. The CDR3 contains 15 residues. Germline assignment: CDR1 SNHLY and CDR2 FYNNEI. The V segment lost 3 bases and the J segment 2 bases; nucleotides outside the gene matches: 6. DNA for the CDR3: TGTGCCAGCAGTGAGAGGGCAGGGGGCCCCTACGAGCAGTACTTC. It yields the protein CASSERAGGPYEQYF.

Only one count was recorded for this clone. This sample includes further DNA sequences coding for the same CDR3. V and J are TRBV7-9 and TRBJ2-3; D is perhaps TRBD1 (5 bases). The CDR3 spans 13 residues. Germline V gene sequence: CDR1 SEHNR, CDR2 FQNEAQ (reference sequence). Trimming pared 3 bases from V and 3 bases from J, leaving 7 bases between. CDR3 residues: CASSLGPTDTQYF. CDR3 DNA: TGTGCCAGCAGCTTGGGGCCAACAGATACGCAGTATTTT.